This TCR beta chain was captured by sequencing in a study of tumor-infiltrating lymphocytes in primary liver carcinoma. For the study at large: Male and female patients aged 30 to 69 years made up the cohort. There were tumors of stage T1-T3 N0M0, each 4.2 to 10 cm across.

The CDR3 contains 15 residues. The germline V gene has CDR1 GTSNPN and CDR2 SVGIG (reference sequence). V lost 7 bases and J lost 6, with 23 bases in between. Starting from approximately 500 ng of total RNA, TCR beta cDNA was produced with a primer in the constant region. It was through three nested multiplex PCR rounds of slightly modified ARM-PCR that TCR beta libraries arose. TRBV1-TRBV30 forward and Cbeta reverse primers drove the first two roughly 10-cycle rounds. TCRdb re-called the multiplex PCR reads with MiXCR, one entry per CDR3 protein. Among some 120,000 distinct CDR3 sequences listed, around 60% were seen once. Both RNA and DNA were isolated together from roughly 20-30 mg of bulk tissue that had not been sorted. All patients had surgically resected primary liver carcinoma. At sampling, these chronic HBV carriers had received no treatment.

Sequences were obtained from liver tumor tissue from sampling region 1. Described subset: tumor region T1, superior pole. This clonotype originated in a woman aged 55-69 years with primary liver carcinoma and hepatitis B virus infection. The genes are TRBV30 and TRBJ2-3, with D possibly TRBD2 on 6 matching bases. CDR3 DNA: TGTGCCTACTCCATGGCAGGAGGGACCGGGGATACGCAGTATTTT. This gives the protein CAYSMAGGTGDTQYF.